The present T cell receptor beta chain was sequenced within a study of blood T cell repertoires in COVID-19. Study-level background: Sites across the United States, Italy and Spain contributed samples from acute and convalescent COVID-19. Nucleic acid was either cDNA or gDNA, and it came from T cells, B-cell-depleted T cells, or PBMCs.

The repertoire was sequenced with immunoSEQ multiplex PCR; TCRdb's copy has only in-frame clones and lacks some. The table has 650,000 to 800,000 clones, around 90% seen once. Germline V gives CDR1 DFQATT, CDR2 SNEGSKA (reference sequence). V dropped 6 bases and J dropped 9 bases, with 11 bases sitting between them. This CDR3 is built from 10 residues. J is TRBJ1-2 and V is TRBV20-1; D unresolved. This clonotype originated in a young woman with acute or convalescent COVID-19. Specimen: peripheral blood. The CDR3 loop is CSASPFRYTF. In nucleotides, the CDR3 is TGCAGTGCAAGCCCATTCCGCTACACCTTC.